The source of this T cell receptor beta chain is a study of T-cell reconstitution after alpha-beta-depleted transplantation in children. Trimming took off 3 bases at V and 3 bases at J, with 6 bases between the two ends. Per the germline V gene, CDR1 is DFQATT and CDR2 is SNEGSKA (reference sequence). The length of the CDR3 is 13 residues. Construction of the TCRbeta library involved unique molecular identifiers. TCRdb ran MiXCR on the PCR reads and lists one entry per CDR3 protein. Of 700,000 or so distinct CDR3 sequences listed, 10% to 15% are singletons. The rearrangement links TRBV20-1 to TRBJ1-6, with no clear D. The TCR was taken from a girl aged 2-9 years with congenital amegakaryocytic thrombocytopenia, due to receive a stem cell transplant. The starting material was PBMCs, obtained before TCRalphabeta/CD19-depleted stem cell transplant. DNA for the CDR3: TGCAGTGCTAGCGCGGGCTATAATTCACCCCTCCACTTT. It translates to CSASAGYNSPLHF.